This is a list of T cell receptor beta chains from one sample in a study of cytomegalovirus exposure and HLA in healthy donors. The assay was immunoSEQ multiplex PCR, and TCRdb's table has in-frame clones only and misses some. Of roughly 150,000 clones in the sample, approximately 88% were seen once. The sequenced sample was PBMCs. The receptors were gathered from a man younger than 45 in good health and CMV-seropositive. Both conserved end residues are part of each CDR3. D genes are given only for firm matches. Some rows mark clone size as missing; the rest say once, few, many or name a class of expanded clone.

d_call clone_size j_call v_call cdr3_aa cdr3_nt
- - TRBJ2-1 TRBV5-4 CASSPGAGEGEQFF TGTGCCAGCAGCCCAGGGGCGGGGGAGGGTGAGCAGTTCTTC
- - TRBJ1-1 TRBV2 CASSEGGSEAFF TGTGCCAGCAGTGAAGGTGGGAGTGAAGCTTTCTTT
- few TRBJ2-7 TRBV5-1 CASSLDGSYEQYF TGCGCCAGCAGCTTGGACGGCTCCTACGAGCAGTACTTC
TRBD1 - TRBJ1-2 TRBV25-1 CASSDPGTGGYGYTF TGTGCCAGCAGTGACCCCGGGACAGGGGGTTATGGCTACACCTTC
- - TRBJ2-2 TRBV7-6 CASSLVDTNTGELFF TGTGCCAGCAGCTTAGTCGACACCAACACCGGGGAGCTGTTTTTT
- - TRBJ1-1 TRBV6-5 CASSQGPNTEAFF TGTGCCAGCTCACAGGGCCCGAACACTGAAGCTTTCTTT
- - TRBJ1-1 TRBV6-1 CASISRMKGDTEAFF TGTGCCAGCATTTCCCGAATGAAGGGGGACACTGAAGCTTTCTTT
- - TRBJ1-6 TRBV4-1 CASSQDVGSSYNSPLHF TGCGCCAGCAGCCAAGACGTCGGGTCCTCCTATAATTCACCCCTCCACTTT
TRBD2 - TRBJ2-7 TRBV7-9 CASSLGRLAGVREQYF TGTGCCAGCAGCTTAGGACGGCTAGCGGGAGTTCGCGAGCAGTACTTC
- - TRBJ2-1 TRBV10-1 CASSQAGINEQFF TGCGCCAGCAGCCAGGCAGGGATCAATGAGCAGTTCTTC
- - TRBJ1-5 TRBV28 CASSLTDAGQPQHF TGTGCCAGCAGTTTGACTGATGCGGGGCAGCCCCAGCATTTT
- - TRBJ2-7 TRBV11-2 CASPGAYEQYF TGTGCCAGCCCGGGGGCCTACGAGCAGTACTTC
- - TRBJ2-7 TRBV6-5 CASNSQGGLYEQYF TGTGCCAGCAACTCCCAGGGGGGTCTCTACGAGCAGTACTTC
TRBD1 - TRBJ2-6 TRBV7-8 CASSLRDRTSGANVLTF TGTGCCAGCAGCTTACGGGACAGGACTTCTGGGGCCAACGTCCTGACTTTC
- - TRBJ2-5 TRBV21-1 CASPSPHQGAQETQYF TGTGCCAGCCCTTCTCCCCACCAGGGGGCCCAAGAGACCCAGTACTTC
TRBD1 - TRBJ2-4 TRBV10-3 CAISESTGNIQYF TGTGCCATCAGTGAGTCGACAGGGAACATTCAGTACTTC
TRBD1 - TRBJ2-7 TRBV13 CASSATGVEQYF TGTGCCAGCAGCGCGACAGGGGTCGAGCAGTACTTC
TRBD1 - TRBJ1-2 TRBV5-4 CASSSSWDRDYGYTF TGTGCCAGCAGCTCGTCGTGGGACAGGGACTATGGCTACACCTTC
- - TRBJ1-1 TRBV18 CASSLSRVGTEAFF TGTGCCAGCTCACTATCCAGGGTGGGGACTGAAGCTTTCTTT
TRBD1 - TRBJ2-7 TRBV4-1 CASSQVGTAYEQYF TGCGCCAGCAGCCAAGTCGGGACAGCCTACGAGCAGTACTTC
- - TRBJ1-4 TRBV6-1 CASSEMDRGQWEKLFF TGTGCCAGCAGTGAAATGGATAGAGGACAGTGGGAAAAACTGTTTTTT
TRBD2 - TRBJ2-2 TRBV2 CASRGLAGIGELFF TGTGCCAGCAGGGGACTAGCGGGGATCGGGGAGCTGTTTTTT
- - TRBJ2-3 TRBV5-1 CASSLGTPYTDTQYF TGCGCCAGCAGCTTAGGGACTCCGTACACAGATACGCAGTATTTT
- - TRBJ1-1 TRBV11-3 CASSLDQINTEAFF TGTGCCAGCAGCTTAGATCAGATTAACACTGAAGCTTTCTTT
TRBD2 once TRBJ2-3 TRBV5-3 CARSPPGGAGVYTQYF TGTGCCAGAAGCCCTCCCGGGGGAGCGGGAGTATATACGCAGTATTTT
- - TRBJ2-1 TRBV27 CASSSSFYSYNEQFF TGTGCCAGCAGTTCATCTTTTTACTCCTACAATGAGCAGTTCTTC
- - TRBJ1-1 TRBV2 CASSTGRGTEAFF TGTGCCAGCAGTACCGGTAGGGGGACTGAAGCTTTCTTT
TRBD1 - TRBJ1-4 TRBV29-1 CSYSRGLSEKLFF TGCAGCTATTCCAGGGGGCTAAGTGAAAAACTGTTTTTT
TRBD2 - TRBJ2-7 TRBV15 CATSTGLAGDYEQYF TGTGCCACCAGCACGGGACTAGCGGGAGACTACGAGCAGTACTTC
- - TRBJ2-7 TRBV9 CASSALGGIDYEQYF TGTGCCAGCAGCGCATTAGGGGGAATTGACTACGAGCAGTACTTC
TRBD1 - TRBJ2-7 TRBV18 CASSPLPGDSYQQYF TGTGCCAGCTCACCCCTACCCGGGGACAGCTATCAGCAGTACTTC
- once TRBJ1-5 TRBV28 CASSLPQGSNQPQHF TGTGCCAGCAGTCTCCCCCAGGGAAGCAATCAGCCCCAGCATTTT
- - TRBJ1-5 TRBV7-8 CASSLISGNSNQPQHF TGTGCCAGCAGCCTTATATCAGGGAACAGCAATCAGCCCCAGCATTTT
- - TRBJ2-7 TRBV19 CASSKFSELANEQYF TGTGCCAGTAGTAAATTTTCGGAACTAGCAAACGAGCAGTACTTC
- - TRBJ2-5 TRBV7-6 CASSLIGGGIQETQYF TGTGCCAGCAGCTTAATCGGTGGAGGGATACAAGAGACCCAGTACTTC
- - TRBJ1-4 TRBV9 CASSVGGSEKLFF TGTGCCAGCAGCGTAGGAGGGAGTGAAAAACTGTTTTTT
TRBD2 - TRBJ2-3 TRBV7-6 CASSLVPSAGDTDTQYF TGTGCCAGCAGCTTAGTACCCTCAGCGGGAGACACAGATACGCAGTATTTT
TRBD1 - TRBJ1-4 TRBV28 CASSRTGGDEKLFF TGTGCCAGCAGCCGGACAGGGGGAGATGAAAAACTGTTTTTT
- once TRBJ2-7 TRBV2 CASGRDSPNTYEQYF TGTGCCAGCGGCAGAGACAGTCCAAACACCTACGAGCAGTACTTC
TRBD2 - TRBJ2-3 TRBV7-8 CASSVRTSGGGTDTQYF TGTGCCAGCAGCGTCAGGACTAGCGGGGGTGGGACAGATACGCAGTATTTT
TRBD1 - TRBJ1-5 TRBV4-1 CASRRQGESNQPQHF TGCGCCAGCAGGCGGCAGGGGGAAAGCAATCAGCCCCAGCATTTT
- - TRBJ2-7 TRBV6-1 CASRVPGAYEQYF TGTGCCAGCAGGGTTCCCGGGGCCTACGAGCAGTACTTC
- - TRBJ2-6 TRBV19 CASCGDSGANVLTF TGTGCCAGTTGCGGGGACTCTGGGGCCAACGTCCTGACTTTC
- - TRBJ2-1 TRBV11-2 CASRSNRESSYNEQFF TGTGCCAGCAGGTCTAACAGGGAGAGCTCCTACAATGAGCAGTTCTTC
TRBD1 few TRBJ1-5 TRBV19 CASSMGTGVQPQHF TGTGCCAGTAGTATGGGGACAGGGGTACAGCCCCAGCATTTT
TRBD1 - TRBJ1-5 TRBV7-9 CASSLFDRDERGNQPQHF TGTGCCAGCAGCTTATTCGACAGGGATGAAAGGGGAAATCAGCCCCAGCATTTT
- - TRBJ2-3 TRBV4-1 CASSQVYFRVLSTDTQYF TGCGCCAGCAGCCAAGTATACTTCCGGGTGCTTAGCACAGATACGCAGTATTTT
- - TRBJ1-1 TRBV5-6 CASSSDYDTEAFF TGTGCCAGCAGCTCGGACTACGACACTGAAGCTTTCTTT
TRBD1 once TRBJ2-1 TRBV2 CASSAEGQGNEQFF TGTGCCAGCAGTGCCGAGGGACAGGGGAATGAGCAGTTCTTC
TRBD1 - TRBJ2-7 TRBV7-2 CASSFSDRGAEQYF TGTGCCAGCAGCTTCTCGGACAGGGGAGCCGAGCAGTACTTC
- once TRBJ1-6 TRBV4-3 CASSQGGGASYNSPLHF TGCGCCAGCAGCCAAGGAGGGGGGGCCTCGTATAATTCACCCCTCCACTTT
- - TRBJ1-3 TRBV30 CAWSGSPTGAGNTIYF TGTGCCTGGAGTGGGTCCCCTACAGGCGCTGGAAACACCATATATTTT
- - TRBJ2-3 TRBV5-1 CASSFGTPEADTQYF TGCGCCAGCAGCTTCGGGACTCCTGAGGCAGATACGCAGTATTTT
TRBD1 - TRBJ2-7 TRBV7-6 CASSGGTGTYEQYF TGTGCCAGCAGCGGGGGGACAGGGACCTACGAGCAGTACTTC